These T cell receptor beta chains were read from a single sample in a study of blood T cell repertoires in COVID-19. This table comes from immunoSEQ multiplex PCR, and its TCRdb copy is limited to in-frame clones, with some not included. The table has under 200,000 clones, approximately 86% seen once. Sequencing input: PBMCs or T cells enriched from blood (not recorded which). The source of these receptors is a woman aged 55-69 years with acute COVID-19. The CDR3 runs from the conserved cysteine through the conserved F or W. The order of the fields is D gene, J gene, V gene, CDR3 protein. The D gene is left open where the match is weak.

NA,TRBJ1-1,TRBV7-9,CASSLNRVGTEAFF
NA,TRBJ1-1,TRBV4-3,CASSQGGLGSSEAFF
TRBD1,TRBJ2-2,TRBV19,CASRGTAITGELFF
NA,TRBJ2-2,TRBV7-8,CASSRGQLGTGELFF
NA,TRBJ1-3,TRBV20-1,CSAIAGNTIYF
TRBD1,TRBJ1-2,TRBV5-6,CASSFTGVGYTF
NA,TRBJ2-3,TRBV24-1,CATSDPKVETPTDTQYF
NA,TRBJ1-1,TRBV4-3,CASSPGLGSTEAFF
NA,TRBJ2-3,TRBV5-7,CASSQHSTDTQYF
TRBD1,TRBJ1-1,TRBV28,CASRHQDRARGEAFF
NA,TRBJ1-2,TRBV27,CASSLWLPGQEYGYTF
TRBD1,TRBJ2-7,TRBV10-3,CAISEREGADEQYF
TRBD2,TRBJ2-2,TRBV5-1,CASSLRAGDTGELFF
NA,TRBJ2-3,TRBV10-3,CAISEGERADTQYF
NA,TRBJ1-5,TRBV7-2,CASAWGVNQPQHF
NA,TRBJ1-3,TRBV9,CASSVNPGAGNTIYF
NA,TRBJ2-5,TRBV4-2,CASSQEGVQYF
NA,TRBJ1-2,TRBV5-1,CASKRTGNDGYTF